The 2 T cell receptor beta chains reported below all come from one sample, sequenced in a study of T cells after posttransplantation cyclophosphamide. Methotrexate plus calcineurin inhibitor accompanied controls' myeloablative marrow transplants; sampling was 1 year later. TCRdb's copy holds only in-frame clones and misses some; the assay was immunoSEQ multiplex PCR. The sample consists of more than 20,000 clones, more than 80% of them appearing once. Sequences were derived from PBMCs, sampled just over 350 days after allogeneic stem cell transplant with calcineurin inhibitor and methotrexate. Every receptor here comes from a female patient younger than 45 who received an allogeneic stem cell transplant from an unrelated donor, was CMV-positive, and had acute and chronic GVHD. T cells may partly derive from the graft donor.

On this clone itself: Relative to the germline gene, one junction end is altered; a read error may explain this. This chain uses TRBV7-7 with TRBJ2-1; 12 nucleotides match TRBD2. Germline V gene sequence: CDR1 SSHAT, CDR2 FNYEAQ (reference sequence). CDR3 length: 19 residues. The CDR3 reads CASSPKPWTSGISYNEQFF. In DNA form, the CDR3 reads TGTGCTAGCAGCCCGAAACCCTGGACTAGCGGGATTTCCTACAATGAGCAGTTCTTC. The complete variable domain, with remaining parts taken from reference TRBV7-7 and TRBJ2-1, reads GAGVSQSPRYKVTKRGQDVTLRCDPISSHATLYWYQQALGQGPEFLTYFNYEAQPDKSGLPSDRFSAERPEGSISTLTIQRTEQRDSAMYRCASSPKPWTSGISYNEQFFGPGTRLTVL.

V usage is TRBV12-5 and J usage is TRBJ2-7; 9 bases are shared with TRBD1. CDR3 length: 15 residues. Germline V gene lookup returns CDR1 LGHNT and CDR2 FRNRAP. The DNA for the CDR3 is TGTGCTAGTGGTTTGGGAGGGGGGACAGGGTACGTGCAGTACGTC. This sequence encodes CASGLGGGTGYVQYV.